A single sample gave rise to the 27 T cell receptor beta chains below, sequenced in a study of regulatory T cells in long-lasting Graves disease. As to time point: newly diagnosed GD, antithyroid drugs for less than 3 months. There was RNA extracted from PBMCs, and the TCR library was made from it. Assembly of TCR beta libraries relied on iRepertoire HTBI primers together with Arm-PCR of CDR3 regions. Via MiXCR, TCRdb re-called the multiplex PCR reads, giving one row per CDR3 protein. Of some 490,000 distinct CDR3 sequences in the sample, 12% are singletons; the top ten hold 8% to 10%. The same sample was also used in a study of T cells in Graves' hyperthyroidism and ophthalmopathy.

The sequencing here drew on peripheral blood mononuclear cells (PBMCs), taken at new diagnosis, from a patient treated with antithyroid drugs. These receptors were taken from a woman aged 25 to 39 with Graves disease.

The V gene is TRBV5-1, the J gene TRBJ1-4; TRBD1 is a possible D gene (6 bases). This CDR3 spans 14 amino acids. Germline V gene lookup returns CDR1 SGHRS and CDR2 YFSETQ. V was clipped by 7 bases and J by 8 bases, with 18 bases between them. The CDR3 protein is CASSRTVLKEKLFF. In DNA, the CDR3 is TGCGCCAGCTCCCGGACAGTCTTGAAGGAAAAACTGTTTTTT. Variable domain in full (rest from reference TRBV5-1 and TRBJ1-4): KAGVTQTPRYLIKTRGQQVTLSCSPISGHRSVSWYQQTPGQGLQFLFEYFSETQRNKGNFPGRFSGRQFSNSRSEMNVSTLELGDSALYLCASSRTVLKEKLFFGSGTQLSVL.

This clonotype was observed many times. This chain links TRBV6-5 with TRBJ1-2; TRBD1 is a possible D gene (5 bases). Germline CDR1 is MNHEY and CDR2 is SVGAGI. V was trimmed by 4 bases and J by 4 bases, leaving 10 bases between them. The CDR3 runs to 13 residues. The CDR3 bases are TGTGCCAGCAGTTCGGGGGTTGGCTATGGCTACACCTTC. This encodes CASSSGVGYGYTF.

Worth noting for this clonotype: The junction shows a germline mismatch at one end, possibly a read error. V and J are TRBV20-1 and TRBJ1-2, with 9 bases fitting TRBD1. This CDR3 region has 16 residues. Germline CDR1 reads DFQATT; CDR2 reads SNEGSKA (reference sequence). The chain's CDR3 is CSVAVGQGHDRYGHTF. CDR3 nucleotide sequence: TGCAGTGTAGCCGTGGGACAGGGACACGACCGCTATGGCCACACCTTC.

On this clonotype itself: A much larger clone differs from this one at a single base, so this may be a read error. J is TRBJ2-1 and V is TRBV11-2; D perhaps matches TRBD2 (7 bases). With 4 bases removed from V and 10 bases from J, the gap between germline ends came to 17 bases. Germline values: CDR1 SGHAT, CDR2 FQNNGV. The CDR3 length is 14 residues. CDR3 coding DNA: TGTGCCAGCAGCTGGGGGGGCATCTCCTACGAGCAGTTCTTC. This translates into CASSWGGISYEQFF.

This clonotype was counted a few times. The genes are TRBV19 and TRBJ2-5, with a possible D match to TRBD2 (6 bases). Looked up from germline, CDR1 is LNHDA and CDR2 is SQIVND (reference sequence). Deletions cut 5 bases from V and 4 bases from J, with 14 bases between. The CDR3 loop spans 14 amino acids. The CDR3 DNA reads as TGTGCCAGTAGTGTTGGACTGCGGGGAGAGACCCAGTACTTC. Protein product: CASSVGLRGETQYF.

At least ten counts were recorded for this clonotype. This rearrangement joins TRBV11-1 to TRBJ1-1; 8 bases are a match to TRBD1. CDR1 and CDR2 from the germline V gene are SGHAT and FQDESV (reference sequence). Trimming cost V 6 bases and J 0 bases; bases outside gene matches: 12. The CDR3 sequence is 17 residues long. The CDR3 region has the DNA TGTGCCAGCAGACGAGACAGGGGTCCCTATATGAACACTGAAGCTTTCTTT. Amino acids: CASRRDRGPYMNTEAFF.

The rearrangement uses TRBV28 and TRBJ2-1, with 9 bases lining up with TRBD1. Losses at the gene ends were 8 bases for V and 8 bases for J; bases not matched to a gene: 7. CDR1 MDHEN and CDR2 SYDVKM come from the germline V gene. This CDR3 is built from 13 residues. The CDR3 spells CASRYRGQYEQFF. The CDR3 DNA reads TGTGCCAGCCGCTACAGGGGGCAGTATGAGCAGTTCTTC. The full variable domain, with the rest looked up from reference TRBV28 and TRBJ2-1, is DVKVTQSSRYLVKRTGEKVFLECVQDMDHENMFWYRQDPGLGLRLIYFSYDVKMKEKGDIPEGYSVSREKKERFSLILESASTNQTSMYLCASRYRGQYEQFFGPGTRLTVL.

This clonotype occurred many times. The chain is built from TRBV27 and TRBJ1-1; 9 bases map to TRBD1. Germline CDR1 is MNHEY and CDR2 is SMNVEV (reference sequence). Trimming took 9 bases from V and 4 from J; bases not matched to a gene: 3. The length of the CDR3 is 12 residues. Here the CDR3 reads CASQTGGTEAFF. The DNA of the CDR3 is TGTGCCAGTCAGACAGGGGGCACTGAAGCTTTCTTT.

As to this clonotype: A far larger clone lies a single base away; this is likely a read error. This chain uses TRBV2 with TRBJ2-7; TRBD2 matches at 8 bases. The CDR3 is 14 residues long. Germline V gives CDR1 SNHLY, CDR2 FYNNEI. In DNA, the CDR3 is TGTGCCAGCAGGATGGGACTAGAAACTTACGATCAGTACTTC. Its protein is CASRMGLETYDQYF.

This clonotype was counted a few times. The chain employs TRBV29-1 and TRBJ2-5, with D unresolved. From germline, CDR1 is SQVTM and CDR2 ANQGSEA. The CDR3 covers 12 residues. Trimming cost V 4 bases and J 7 bases, with 13 bases left between them. CDR3 coding DNA: TGCAGCGTTGTTTTTCTGGGCGGGACCCAGTACTTC. Protein product: CSVVFLGGTQYF. Full variable domain (rest looked up from reference TRBV29-1 and TRBJ2-5): SAVISQKPSRDICQRGTSLTIQCQVDSQVTMMFWYRQQPGQSLTLIATANQGSEATYESGFVIDKFPISRPNLTFSTLTVSNMSPEDSSIYLCSVVFLGGTQYFGPGTRLLVL.

The sample holds a few counts of this clonotype. V and J are TRBV6-1 and TRBJ2-3, with 10 bases that match TRBD2. Germline CDR1 reads MNHNS; CDR2 reads SASEGT. With 9 bases clipped from V and 4 bases from J, the junction kept 13 bases outside the gene matches. This CDR3 comprises 16 residues. The CDR3 region has the DNA TGTGCCAGTTCCGGGGGCCGGACTAGCGGCCCAGATACGCAGTATTTT. Protein: CASSGGRTSGPDTQYF.

This clonotype was observed a few times. This chain uses TRBV6-1 with TRBJ2-7; the match to TRBD1 covers 9 bases. J was trimmed by 4 bases and V by 5 bases; bases with no gene match: 9. Per germline, CDR1 MNHNS and CDR2 SASEGT. This CDR3 has 15 amino acids. The CDR3 bases are TGTGCCAGCAGTCAGACCGGGACAGGGCTTTACGAGCAGTACTTC. This translates into CASSQTGTGLYEQYF.

This clonotype was observed many times. This rearrangement joins TRBV28 to TRBJ1-5; D is unclear. V lost 6 bases, J lost 4 bases, and 4 bases lay in between. Per germline, CDR1 MDHEN and CDR2 SYDVKM. This CDR3 is built from 11 residues. The DNA of the CDR3 is TGTGCCAGCAGGACTAATCAGCCCCAGCATTTT. As protein: CASRTNQPQHF.

Ten or more counts support this clonotype. The J gene is TRBJ2-1, the V gene TRBV6-5; D call uncertain. Trimming removed 2 bases at V and 3 bases at J, with 2 bases between. The CDR3 spans 12 residues. Germline V lookup: CDR1 MNHEY, CDR2 SVGAGI. CDR3 residues: CASSYNYNEQFF. In DNA, the CDR3 is TGTGCCAGCAGTTACAACTACAATGAGCAGTTCTTC.

This chain uses TRBV19 with TRBJ2-4, with D possibly matching TRBD1 (6 bases). V shed 0 bases and J shed 7 bases, with 10 bases lying between them. Germline-derived CDR1 and CDR2 are LNHDA and SQIVND (reference sequence). The CDR3 runs to 14 residues. The CDR3 coding sequence is TGTGCCAGTAGTATAGATTCAGGACAGAACATTCAGTACTTC. It codes for CASSIDSGQNIQYF.

This clonotype has more than one count but fewer than ten. The V gene is TRBV5-1, the J gene TRBJ2-1, with 7 bases fitting TRBD2. After removal of 0 bases from V and 7 bases from J, the junction contained 7 bases not matched to a gene. This CDR3 is 15 amino acids long. Germline V gives CDR1 SGHRS, CDR2 YFSETQ. Here the CDR3 DNA reads TGCGCCAGCAGCTTGGCCTACGCGGGAGTGAATGAGCAGTTCTTC. The encoded protein is CASSLAYAGVNEQFF.

This clonotype was detected only a few times. In nucleotides, the CDR3 is TGTGCCAGCAGCTTCCGGGACAGGGGGCGGTACGAGCAGTACTTC. Its translation is CASSFRDRGRYEQYF. V gene TRBV7-8 combines with J gene TRBJ2-7, with 12 nucleotides matching TRBD1. V lost 3 bases to trimming and J lost 4 bases; unmatched junction nucleotides: 4. There are 15 residues in the CDR3. The germline CDR1 and CDR2 sequences are SGHVS and FQNEAQ.

This clonotype was counted ten times or more. The rearrangement uses TRBV27 and TRBJ1-1; TRBD1 agrees at 8 bases. Looked up from germline, CDR1 is MNHEY and CDR2 is SMNVEV (reference sequence). After removal of 6 bases from V and 0 bases from J, the junction contained 15 bases not matched to a gene. The CDR3 contains 18 residues. CDR3 in DNA: TGTGCCAGCAGACCCCGACAGGGGAAAGCTCTCATGAACACTGAAGCTTTCTTT. This gives the protein CASRPRQGKALMNTEAFF.

This clonotype was found many times. This rearrangement joins TRBV28 to TRBJ1-2, with 7 bases matching TRBD1. Germline CDR1 and CDR2: MDHEN and SYDVKM. The CDR3 is 14 residues long. The J segment lost 4 bases and the V segment lost 2 bases, leaving 4 bases of the junction unmatched. The CDR3 is CASSLGGQAYGYTF. In DNA form, the CDR3 reads TGTGCCAGCAGTTTAGGAGGACAGGCCTATGGCTACACCTTC.

This chain connects TRBV4-3 to TRBJ1-1; maybe TRBD1 (5 bases). Germline CDR1 LGHNA, CDR2 YSLEER. The germline V and J ends were trimmed by 0 bases and 0 bases, with 17 bases remaining between them. This CDR3 is built from 18 residues. CDR3 amino acids: CASSQDWDGPTLNTEAFF. Written as DNA, the CDR3 is TGCGCCAGCAGCCAAGACTGGGACGGACCCACCCTGAACACTGAAGCTTTCTTT.

V gene TRBV25-1 combines with J gene TRBJ2-1; 8 bases map to TRBD1. V was pared by 11 bases and J by 5 bases, with 5 bases of the junction left unmatched. Per the germline V gene, CDR1 is MGHDK and CDR2 is SYGVNS. CDR3 length: 12 residues. The CDR3 reads CAGQGDHNEQFF. DNA of the CDR3: TGTGCCGGACAGGGCGACCACAATGAGCAGTTCTTC.

As concerns this clonotype: This may come from a read error, since a much larger clone is one base off. V and J are TRBV7-9 and TRBJ2-1; 9 nucleotides align to TRBD1. Trimming took 5 bases from V and 6 from J; bases not matched to a gene: 5. This CDR3 region has 14 residues. Germline CDR1 reads SEHNR; CDR2 reads FQNEAQ (reference sequence). CDR3 coding DNA: TGTGCCAGCAGCGCGGGACAGGGATTCAATGAGCAGTTCTTC. It is translated as CASSAGQGFNEQFF.

This clonotype appeared many times. The rearrangement joins TRBV30 to TRBJ2-3; D gene uncertain. Germline loops: CDR1 GTSNPN, CDR2 SVGIG (reference sequence). There are 11 residues in the CDR3. The germline V and J ends were trimmed by 1 base and 5 bases, with 4 bases remaining between them. The CDR3 spells CAWSELDTQYF. In DNA form, the CDR3 reads TGTGCCTGGAGTGAGTTAGATACGCAGTATTTT.

This clonotype was counted at least ten times. The chain employs TRBV29-1 and TRBJ2-2; 7 nucleotides match TRBD1. Germline loops: CDR1 SQVTM, CDR2 ANQGSEA. This CDR3 region has 15 residues. Losses at the gene ends were 6 bases for V and 0 bases for J; bases not matched to a gene: 7. The CDR3 bases are TGCAGCGTGGCTGTGGACAGGACGAACACCGGGGAGCTGTTTTTT. Its protein is CSVAVDRTNTGELFF.

Only a few counts were recorded for this clonotype. The chain is built from TRBV15 and TRBJ2-7; 10 positions agree with TRBD2. The CDR3 is 16 amino acids. The ends lost 3 bases at V and 3 bases at J; junction bases unmatched: 8. Germline V CDR1 and CDR2: LNHNV, YYDKDF (reference sequence). The CDR3 reads CATSRPGTSAFYEQYF. For the CDR3, the DNA is TGTGCCACCAGCAGGCCTGGGACTAGCGCATTCTACGAGCAGTACTTC.

This clonotype has ten or more counts. V usage is TRBV3-1 and J usage is TRBJ2-7; unclear D gene. Trimming left V 2 bases short and J 2 bases short, with 10 bases between. The CDR3 consists of 14 residues. Per germline, CDR1 LGHDT and CDR2 YNNKEL (reference sequence). The CDR3 here is CASSQLLDTYEQYF. CDR3 nucleotides: TGTGCCAGCAGCCAACTTCTGGATACCTACGAGCAGTACTTC.

CDR3 amino acids: CASSIGDRGSTDTQYF. Here the CDR3 DNA reads TGTGCCAGTAGTATAGGAGACAGGGGGAGCACAGATACGCAGTATTTT. The chain recombines TRBV19 with TRBJ2-3; 9 bases are a match to TRBD1. With V trimmed by 1 base and J by 0 bases, 2 bases remained unmatched. Germline V CDR1 and CDR2: LNHDA, SQIVND (reference sequence). CDR3 length equals 16 residues.